The rows below give T cell receptor beta chains drawn from one sample of a study of cytomegalovirus exposure and HLA in healthy donors. Method: immunoSEQ multiplex PCR; TCRdb's copy keeps in-frame clones and lacks some. The sample yields 80,000 to 95,000 clones, of which the top ten take up about 16%. Sequenced sample: PBMCs. These receptors came from a man aged 45-60 years in good health and CMV-seropositive. Each CDR3 is given without its conserved first and last residue. The order of the fields is V gene, J gene, CDR3 protein.

v_gene: TRBV30
j_gene: TRBJ1-2
CDR3aa: AWSNGQYYGYT

v_gene: TRBV13
j_gene: TRBJ1-1
CDR3aa: ASRITEDTEAF

v_gene: TRBV29-1
j_gene: TRBJ2-5
CDR3aa: SVEDQGSEETQY

v_gene: TRBV11-3
j_gene: TRBJ1-1
CDR3aa: ASSQPYRGRNTEAF

v_gene: TRBV7-9
j_gene: TRBJ1-1
CDR3aa: ASGLAVAGEAF

v_gene: TRBV7-9
j_gene: TRBJ2-1
CDR3aa: ASSARGTSEDNEQF

v_gene: TRBV11-2
j_gene: TRBJ1-5
CDR3aa: ASSLTDSPYQPQH

v_gene: TRBV5-1
j_gene: TRBJ1-1
CDR3aa: ASSDRTGPTEAF

v_gene: TRBV9
j_gene: TRBJ2-3
CDR3aa: ASSIAGTHTDTQY

v_gene: TRBV18
j_gene: TRBJ2-5
CDR3aa: ASSTGTSVLKTQY

v_gene: TRBV5-4
j_gene: TRBJ2-7
CDR3aa: ASSWGAGGFEQY

v_gene: TRBV19
j_gene: TRBJ2-7
CDR3aa: ASSGTSGSRDEQY

v_gene: TRBV11-3
j_gene: TRBJ1-4
CDR3aa: ASSSLGTSLEKLF

v_gene: TRBV18
j_gene: TRBJ2-3
CDR3aa: ASSPRDTDTQY

v_gene: TRBV4-1
j_gene: TRBJ1-2
CDR3aa: ASSLSVTESNYGYT

v_gene: TRBV28
j_gene: TRBJ1-1
CDR3aa: ASSLPVGQASTEAF

v_gene: TRBV30
j_gene: TRBJ2-5
CDR3aa: AWGAGEAQY

v_gene: TRBV29-1
j_gene: TRBJ2-5
CDR3aa: SVDGYGRAQETQY

v_gene: TRBV29-1
j_gene: TRBJ1-2
CDR3aa: SVTLGQGDGYT

v_gene: TRBV6-5
j_gene: TRBJ1-1
CDR3aa: ASRLTGNTEAF

v_gene: TRBV5-1
j_gene: TRBJ2-2
CDR3aa: ASIQRERGSTGELF

v_gene: TRBV5-1
j_gene: TRBJ2-7
CDR3aa: ASSLRGLAGTSSYEQY

v_gene: TRBV7-9
j_gene: TRBJ1-1
CDR3aa: ASGLGATEAF

v_gene: TRBV7-2
j_gene: TRBJ1-1
CDR3aa: ASSPSGNTEAF

v_gene: TRBV6-4
j_gene: TRBJ2-3
CDR3aa: ASVGTIAGGRTDTQY

v_gene: TRBV19
j_gene: TRBJ1-5
CDR3aa: ASTPQGVLGNQPQH

v_gene: TRBV7-9
j_gene: TRBJ2-5
CDR3aa: ASSLSAYQETQY

v_gene: TRBV15
j_gene: TRBJ1-1
CDR3aa: ATSRESWTEMNTEAF

v_gene: TRBV18
j_gene: TRBJ2-4
CDR3aa: ASAPRQGASGNIQY

v_gene: TRBV7-9
j_gene: TRBJ1-3
CDR3aa: ASSPKSDRSSGNTIY

v_gene: TRBV5-1
j_gene: TRBJ1-5
CDR3aa: ASSPGGGGDQPQH

v_gene: TRBV19
j_gene: TRBJ1-2
CDR3aa: ASSIGGRGDYGYT

v_gene: TRBV9
j_gene: TRBJ1-1
CDR3aa: ASSAGTVNTEAF

v_gene: TRBV4-1
j_gene: TRBJ2-3
CDR3aa: ASSQEGRRNTQY

v_gene: TRBV30
j_gene: TRBJ1-2
CDR3aa: AWSPMGQGGYGYT

v_gene: TRBV6-5
j_gene: TRBJ1-4
CDR3aa: ASRTGSEKLF

v_gene: TRBV11-2
j_gene: TRBJ1-2
CDR3aa: ASSLGTFYGYT